These 5 T cell receptor beta chains share one sample of origin, sequenced in a study of T cells in Graves' hyperthyroidism and ophthalmopathy. Amplification targeted TCR beta CDR3 regions from RNA transcripts. The TCR CDR3 was amplified in a first-round RT-PCR using the HTBI primer set. Using its own MiXCR run on the multiplex PCR reads, TCRdb lists one record per CDR3 protein. The sample includes 450,000 to 650,000 distinct CDR3 sequences, approximately 17% of them seen just once. Sequencing was carried out using blood. These TCRs come from a young woman with Graves' ophthalmopathy.

At least ten counts were recorded for this clonotype. The CDR3 here is CASSSWTGGEYNEQFF. The CDR3 coding sequence is TGTGCCAGCAGTTCCTGGACAGGGGGCGAGTACAATGAGCAGTTCTTC. The chain combines TRBV6-2 or TRBV6-3 with TRBJ2-1; TRBD1 aligns across 11 bases. Unmatched junction bases numbered 6, after V lost 4 bases and J lost 4 bases. The germline V gene has CDR1 MNHEY and CDR2 SVGEGT. The CDR3 totals 16 residues.

This clonotype was counted many times. V usage is TRBV3-1 and J usage is TRBJ2-3; D gene uncertain. The V gene's germline CDR1 is LGHDT and CDR2 YNNKEL (reference sequence). Trimming left V 0 bases short and J 5 bases short, with 15 bases between. This CDR3 is built from 16 residues. The CDR3 sequence is CASSQDKGIARDTQYF. In DNA form, the CDR3 reads TGTGCCAGCAGCCAAGATAAAGGGATAGCACGAGATACGCAGTATTTT.

The chain combines TRBV29-1 with TRBJ1-1, with D perhaps TRBD1 (6 bases). Germline lookup yields CDR1 SQVTM and CDR2 ANQGSEA. This CDR3 comprises 12 residues. V was pared by 6 bases and J by 2 bases, with 10 bases between. The DNA of the CDR3 is TGCAGCGTCGACAGGTTAAACACTGAAGCTTTCTTT. Its translation is CSVDRLNTEAFF.

This clonotype occurred many times. This chain joins TRBV6-1 and TRBJ1-5; TRBD1 is a possible D gene (6 bases). V was cut by 3 bases and J by 2 bases, with 8 bases left in between. Germline-derived CDR1 and CDR2 are MNHNS and SASEGT. This CDR3 spans 14 amino acids. The CDR3 DNA reads TGTGCCAGCAGTGACAGGGGAGGCAATCAGCCCCAGCATTTT. Amino acid sequence: CASSDRGGNQPQHF.

This clonotype was observed many times. This rearrangement joins TRBV6-1 to TRBJ1-1; no firm D call. CDR3 length: 14 residues. Germline V gene sequence: CDR1 MNHNS, CDR2 SASEGT. With 5 bases removed from V and 11 bases from J, the gap between germline ends came to 21 bases. The CDR3 region is CASSPSRSPDGAFF. CDR3 nucleotides: TGTGCCAGCAGTCCCTCGCGGAGCCCCGACGGGGCTTTCTTT.